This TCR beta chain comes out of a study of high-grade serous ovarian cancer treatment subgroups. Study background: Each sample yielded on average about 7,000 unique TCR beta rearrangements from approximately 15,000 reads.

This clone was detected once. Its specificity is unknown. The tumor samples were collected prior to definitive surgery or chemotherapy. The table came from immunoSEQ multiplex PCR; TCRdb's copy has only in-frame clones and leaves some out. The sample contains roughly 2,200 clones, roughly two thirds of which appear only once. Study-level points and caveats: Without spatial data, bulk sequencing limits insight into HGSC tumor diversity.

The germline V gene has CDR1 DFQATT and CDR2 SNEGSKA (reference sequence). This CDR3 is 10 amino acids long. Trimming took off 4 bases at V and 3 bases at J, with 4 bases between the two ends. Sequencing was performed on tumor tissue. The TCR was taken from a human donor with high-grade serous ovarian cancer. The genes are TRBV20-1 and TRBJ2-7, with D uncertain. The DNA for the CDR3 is TGCAGTGCTATCTACTACGAGCAGTACTTC. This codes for CSAIYYEQYF.